The source of this T cell receptor (beta chain) is a study of blood T cell repertoires in COVID-19. Libraries were prepared by immunoSEQ multiplex PCR; TCRdb keeps only in-frame clonotypes and omits some of them. This table has roughly 90,000 clones, more than 70% appearing once. This CDR3 has 14 amino acids. Unmatched junction bases numbered 7, after V lost 5 bases and J lost 4 bases. Germline-derived CDR1 and CDR2 are SGHAT and FQNNGV. Sequenced: peripheral blood. This sequence was found in a man aged 50 or older with COVID-19, enrolled during active disease. This chain connects TRBV11-2 to TRBJ2-7, with 8 bases fitting TRBD1. CDR3 DNA: TGTGCCAGCAGCGTACAGGGGGTTCAGTACGAGCAGTACTTC. It specifies CASSVQGVQYEQYF. Using reference TRBV11-2 and TRBJ2-7 for the parts outside the CDR3, the full variable domain is EAGVAQSPRYKIIEKRQSVAFWCNPISGHATLYWYQQILGQGPKLLIQFQNNGVVDDSQLPKDRFSAERLKGVDSTLKIQPAKLEDSAVYLCASSVQGVQYEQYFGPGTRLTVT.